The present T cell receptor (beta chain) was sequenced within a study of T-cell memory formation after mild COVID-19. Background on the study: Among the donors, TCR clusters were largely specific to each donor. Study results and caveats: Contracting CD4+ clones lay largely in CM and EM, with CD8+ ones residing in EMRA. Cross-reactive memory seemingly joined, as some responding clones were found in pre-infection memory.

A note on this clonotype: What it binds is unknown.

With 3 bases removed from V and 12 bases from J, the gap between germline ends came to 12 bases. The CDR3 loop spans 12 amino acids. Germline CDR1 is SGHTA and CDR2 is FQGNSA. TCRdb analysed the 5' RACE reads with MiXCR anew, one entry per CDR3 protein. In the table there are more than 100,000 distinct CDR3 sequences, over 15% of which are singletons. Input material: PBMCs or a T cell subset sorted from them (not recorded which). The chain carries TRBV7-2 and TRBJ2-4; D remains ambiguous. The source is a man aged 18 to 30 who had mild COVID-19 (a few samples of this study predate the infection). Cell type and time point are not known. The chain's CDR3 is CASSFARSAQYF. Here the CDR3 DNA reads TGTGCCAGCAGCTTTGCTAGGTCCGCTCAGTACTTC.